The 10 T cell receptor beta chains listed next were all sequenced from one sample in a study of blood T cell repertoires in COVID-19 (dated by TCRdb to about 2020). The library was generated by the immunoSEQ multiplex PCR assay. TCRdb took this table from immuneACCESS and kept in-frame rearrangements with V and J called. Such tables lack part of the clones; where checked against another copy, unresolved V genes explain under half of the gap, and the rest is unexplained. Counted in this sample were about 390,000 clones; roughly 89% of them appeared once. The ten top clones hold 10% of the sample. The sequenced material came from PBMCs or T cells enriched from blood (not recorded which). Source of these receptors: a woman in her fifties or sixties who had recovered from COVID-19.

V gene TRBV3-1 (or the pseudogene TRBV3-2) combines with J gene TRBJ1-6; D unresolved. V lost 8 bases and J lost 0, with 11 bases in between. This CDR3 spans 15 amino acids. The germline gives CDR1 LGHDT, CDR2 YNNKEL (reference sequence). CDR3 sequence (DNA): TGTGCCAGCGGAAACAGCTTCTCCTATAATTCACCCCTCCACTTT. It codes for CASGNSFSYNSPLHF.

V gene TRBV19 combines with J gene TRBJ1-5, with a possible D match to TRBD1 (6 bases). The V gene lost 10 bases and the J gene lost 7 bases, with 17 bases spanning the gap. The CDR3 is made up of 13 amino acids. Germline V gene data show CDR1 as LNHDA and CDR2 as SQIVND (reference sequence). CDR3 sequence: CAIQQGTGQPQHF. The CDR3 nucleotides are TGTGCCATCCAACAGGGTACGGGCCAGCCCCAGCATTTT.

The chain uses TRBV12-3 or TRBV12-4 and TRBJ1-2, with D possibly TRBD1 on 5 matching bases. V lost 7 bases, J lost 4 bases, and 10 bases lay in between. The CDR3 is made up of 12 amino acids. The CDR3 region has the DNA TGTGCCAGCACGGTGGGGGGCTATGGCTACACCTTC. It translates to CASTVGGYGYTF.

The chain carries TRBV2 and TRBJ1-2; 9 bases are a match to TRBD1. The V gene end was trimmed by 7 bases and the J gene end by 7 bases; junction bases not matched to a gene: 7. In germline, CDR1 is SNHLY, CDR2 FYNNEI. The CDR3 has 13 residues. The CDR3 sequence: CASTIQGASGYTF. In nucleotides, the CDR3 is TGTGCCAGCACCATACAGGGGGCGAGTGGCTACACCTTC.

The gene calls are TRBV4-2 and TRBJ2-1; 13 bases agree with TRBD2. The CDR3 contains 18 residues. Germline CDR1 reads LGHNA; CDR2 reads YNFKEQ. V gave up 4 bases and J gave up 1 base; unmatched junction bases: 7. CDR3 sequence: CASSLTSGGPTSYNEQFF. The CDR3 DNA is TGTGCCAGCAGCCTGACTAGCGGGGGGCCGACGTCCTACAATGAGCAGTTCTTC.

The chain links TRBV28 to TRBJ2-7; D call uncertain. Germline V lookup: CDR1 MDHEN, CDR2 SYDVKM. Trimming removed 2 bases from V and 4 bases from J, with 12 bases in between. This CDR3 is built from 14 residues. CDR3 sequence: CASSLGTPNYEQYF. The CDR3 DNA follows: TGTGCCAGCAGTTTAGGCACACCAAATTACGAGCAGTACTTC. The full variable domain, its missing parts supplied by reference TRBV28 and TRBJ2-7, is DVKVTQSSRYLVKRTGEKVFLECVQDMDHENMFWYRQDPGLGLRLIYFSYDVKMKEKGDIPEGYSVSREKKERFSLILESASTNQTSMYLCASSLGTPNYEQYFGPGTRLTVT.

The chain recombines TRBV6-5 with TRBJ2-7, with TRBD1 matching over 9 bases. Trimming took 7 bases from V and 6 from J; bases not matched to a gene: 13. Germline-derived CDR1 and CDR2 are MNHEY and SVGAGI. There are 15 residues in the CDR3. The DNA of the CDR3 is TGTGCCAGCACCCAGGCATGGGACAGGGTGGTCGAGCAGTACTTC. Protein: CASTQAWDRVVEQYF.

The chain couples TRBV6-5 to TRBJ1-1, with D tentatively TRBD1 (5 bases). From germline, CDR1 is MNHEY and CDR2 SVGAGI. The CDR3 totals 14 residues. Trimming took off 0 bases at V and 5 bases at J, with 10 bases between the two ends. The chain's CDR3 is CASSYSSQGTEAFF. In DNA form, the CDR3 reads TGTGCCAGCAGTTACTCGAGTCAGGGAACTGAAGCTTTCTTT.

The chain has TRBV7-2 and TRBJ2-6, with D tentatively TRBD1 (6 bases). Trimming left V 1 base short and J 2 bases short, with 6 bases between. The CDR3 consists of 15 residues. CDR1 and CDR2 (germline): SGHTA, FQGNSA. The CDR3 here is CASSLGGPGANVLTF. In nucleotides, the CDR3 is TGTGCCAGCAGCTTAGGGGGGCCTGGGGCCAACGTCCTGACTTTC.

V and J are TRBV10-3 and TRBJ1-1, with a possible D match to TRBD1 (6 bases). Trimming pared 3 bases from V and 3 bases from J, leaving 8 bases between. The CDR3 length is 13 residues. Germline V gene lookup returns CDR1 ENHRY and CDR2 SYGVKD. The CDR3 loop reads CAISDNRDTEAFF. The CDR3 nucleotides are TGTGCCATCAGTGACAACAGGGACACTGAAGCTTTCTTT.